The 20 T cell receptor beta chains below all came from one sample that was sequenced in a study of blood T cell repertoires in COVID-19. TCRdb's table, derived via immunoSEQ multiplex PCR, lists solely in-frame clones and lacks some. The sample includes about 220,000 clones, over 65% of them seen just once. Material for sequencing was PBMCs or T cells enriched from blood (not recorded which). The receptors come from a woman aged 60-75 years who had recovered from COVID-19.

The J gene is TRBJ2-3, the V gene TRBV21-1; TRBD2, as called in the table, went unchecked against the DNA. TRBV21-1 is designated a pseudogene. The CDR3 is 16 amino acids. CDR3 in amino acids: CASSKVGLAGADTQYF. The CDR3 DNA follows: TGTGCCAGCAGCAAGGTCGGCCTAGCGGGGGCAGATACGCAGTATTTT.

The rearrangement links TRBV2 to TRBJ2-3; a weak D match, TRBD2 (6 bases). The CDR3 has 14 amino acids. In germline, CDR1 is SNHLY, CDR2 FYNNEI. Written as DNA, the CDR3 is TGTTCTACGCAGCGGGCAGAGAGCACAGATACGCAGTATTTT. Encoded protein: CSTQRAESTDTQYF.

This rearrangement joins TRBV6-2 or TRBV6-3 to TRBJ2-5; D is undetermined. The V and J ends lost 4 bases and 5 bases respectively, with 5 bases between them. Germline CDR1 reads MNHEY; CDR2 reads SVGEGT. The CDR3 extends over 11 amino acids. This CDR3 is CASSSLETQYF. CDR3 nucleotides: TGTGCCAGCAGTTCCCTGGAGACCCAGTACTTC.

This clone appeared a few times. This chain links TRBV7-2 with TRBJ2-1; the match to TRBD2 covers 9 bases. The V segment lost 0 bases and the J segment 4 bases; nucleotides outside the gene matches: 4. The CDR3 has 16 amino acids. The germline CDR1 and CDR2 sequences are SGHTA and FQGNSA. CDR3 region: CASSLAPSGIYNEQFF. The CDR3 DNA sequence: TGTGCCAGCAGCTTAGCGCCTAGCGGGATTTACAATGAGCAGTTCTTC. Drawing the rest from reference TRBV7-2 and TRBJ2-1, the complete variable domain is GAGVSQSPSNKVTEKGKDVELRCDPISGHTALYWYRQSLGQGLEFLIYFQGNSAPDKSGLPSDRFSAERTGGSVSTLTIQRTQQEDSAVYLCASSLAPSGIYNEQFFGPGTRLTVL.

Concerning this clone: One end of the junction is discordant with germline, which a read error may explain. This chain connects TRBV23-1 to TRBJ1-2; D is ambiguous. TRBV23-1 is annotated as an ORF whose role is uncertain. This CDR3 is built from 9 residues. The CDR3 reads CATYEPGDF. In DNA, the CDR3 is TGCGCCACCTACGAACCCGGGGACTTC.

The V call is TRBV6-6, the J call TRBJ1-5; D not certain. Deletions cut 3 bases from V and 0 bases from J, with 12 bases between. This CDR3 contains 16 residues. Per the germline V gene, CDR1 is MNHNY and CDR2 is SVGAGI (reference sequence). DNA of the CDR3: TGTGCCAGCAGTTATCCCCCAGATGTTAGCAATCAGCCCCAGCATTTT. Translation gives CASSYPPDVSNQPQHF.

The J gene is TRBJ1-6, the V gene TRBV4-3, with D perhaps TRBD1 (6 bases). The V end lost 0 bases, the J end lost 5 bases, and 14 bases lay between the germline ends. The CDR3 is 17 residues long. Germline values: CDR1 LGHNA, CDR2 YSLEER. As DNA, the CDR3 is TGCGCCAGCAGCCAAGATTGGGGACATAAAAATAATTCACCCCTCCACTTT. Translated: CASSQDWGHKNNSPLHF.

A single count supports this clone. This rearrangement joins TRBV7-9 to TRBJ1-3, with D perhaps matching TRBD1 (5 bases). This CDR3 has 16 amino acids. The germline V gene encodes CDR1 SEHNR and CDR2 FQNEAQ (reference sequence). V lost 1 base and J lost 10, with 20 bases in between. Here the CDR3 reads CASSLVPGDDSRTIYF. CDR3 nucleotides: TGTGCCAGCAGCTTAGTACCGGGGGACGATAGTCGAACCATATATTTT.

The V gene is TRBV7-7, the J gene TRBJ2-5, with a tentative D call TRBD2 (7 bases). This CDR3 is 16 amino acids long. Trimming cost V 3 bases and J 2 bases, with 16 bases left between them. Germline V gene lookup returns CDR1 SSHAT and CDR2 FNYEAQ (reference sequence). DNA for the CDR3: TGTGCCAGCAGCTTTTTGGTGGGAGGGGGGCAAGAGACCCAGTACTTC. The encoded protein is CASSFLVGGGQETQYF.

The gene calls are TRBV9 and TRBJ1-4; 7 bases fit TRBD1. CDR1 SGDLS and CDR2 YYNGEE come from the germline V gene. The J segment lost 1 base and the V segment lost 4 bases, leaving 10 bases of the junction unmatched. CDR3 length: 17 residues. The CDR3 DNA reads as TGTGCCAGCAGCCCTCACGGACAGGAGGTAACTAATGAAAAACTGTTTTTT. Amino acid sequence: CASSPHGQEVTNEKLFF.

The rearrangement joins TRBV18 to TRBJ2-2; the match to TRBD2 covers 10 bases. V was clipped by 6 bases and J by 4 bases; unmatched bases: 8. This CDR3 is 16 amino acids long. The V gene's germline CDR1 is KGHSH and CDR2 LQKENI. The CDR3 DNA is TGTGCCAGCTCTCCGAGGTCTAGCGGGGGCACCGGGGAGCTGTTTTTT. The encoded protein is CASSPRSSGGTGELFF. Full variable domain (missing parts from reference TRBV18 and TRBJ2-2): NAGVMQNPRHLVRRRGQEARLRCSPMKGHSHVYWYRQLPEEGLKFMVYLQKENIIDESGMPKERFSAEFPKEGPSILRIQQVVRGDSAAYFCASSPRSSGGTGELFFGEGSRLTVL.

The chain uses TRBV10-3 and TRBJ1-6; D is perhaps TRBD1 (5 bases). Germline V gene data show CDR1 as ENHRY and CDR2 as SYGVKD. This CDR3 region has 15 residues. With 4 bases removed from V and 5 bases from J, the gap between germline ends came to 12 bases. CDR3 sequence: CAISAGDGHNSPLHF. In nucleotides, the CDR3 is TGTGCCATCAGTGCGGGGGACGGCCATAATTCACCCCTCCACTTT.

This clone was seen a few times. The rearrangement joins TRBV7-2 to TRBJ1-1; no clear D gene. The CDR3 has 13 amino acids. Germline CDR1 and CDR2: SGHTA and FQGNSA. Trimming removed 6 bases at V and 1 base at J, with 9 bases between. Here the CDR3 DNA reads TGTGCCAGCAGTTTTACACAGAACACTGAAGCTTTCTTT. Amino acid sequence: CASSFTQNTEAFF.

The chain is built from TRBV5-1 and TRBJ2-3, with TRBD2 identical over 10 bases. Germline trimming cut 4 bases from V and 6 bases from J; bases unmatched to any gene: 11. The germline V gene encodes CDR1 SGHRS and CDR2 YFSETQ. The length of the CDR3 is 16 residues. The CDR3 is CASSSNPGTSEDTQYF. DNA for the CDR3: TGCGCCAGCAGCAGTAATCCCGGGACTAGCGAGGATACGCAGTATTTT.

The chain has TRBV12-3 or TRBV12-4 and TRBJ2-3; D is unresolved. The CDR3 loop spans 12 amino acids. Trimming left V 8 bases short and J 0 bases short, with 6 bases between. CDR3 sequence (DNA): TGTGCCAGCGCCCGGAGCACAGATACGCAGTATTTT. Translated: CASARSTDTQYF.

The chain links TRBV6-5 to TRBJ1-5; possible D gene TRBD1, 6 bases. The CDR3 length is 13 residues. Deletions cut 0 bases from V and 7 bases from J, with 7 bases between. Germline V gives CDR1 MNHEY, CDR2 SVGAGI. CDR3 protein: CASSYSRGQPQHF. The CDR3 DNA reads as TGTGCCAGCAGTTACTCGAGGGGGCAGCCCCAGCATTTT.

This chain uses TRBV11-2 with TRBJ2-6; possible D gene TRBD2, 6 bases. The V gene's germline CDR1 is SGHAT and CDR2 FQNNGV. Trimming removed 0 bases at V and 9 bases at J, with 18 bases between. The CDR3 sequence is 17 residues long. The CDR3 protein is CASSLDLWPEGGNVLTF. The CDR3 coding sequence is TGTGCCAGCAGCTTAGATCTATGGCCGGAGGGTGGCAACGTCCTGACTTTC. Filled out from reference TRBV11-2 and TRBJ2-6, the complete variable domain reads EAGVAQSPRYKIIEKRQSVAFWCNPISGHATLYWYQQILGQGPKLLIQFQNNGVVDDSQLPKDRFSAERLKGVDSTLKIQPAKLEDSAVYLCASSLDLWPEGGNVLTFGAGSRLTVL.

The table lists this clone with a count of one. The V call is TRBV28, the J call TRBJ1-1; D possibly corresponds to TRBD1 (5 bases). The CDR3 runs 13 residues. Germline CDR1 reads MDHEN; CDR2 reads SYDVKM. Trimming pared 2 bases from V and 8 bases from J, leaving 12 bases between. The CDR3 DNA sequence: TGTGCCAGCAGTTTAATTCAGGGATCGGAAGCTTTCTTT. Amino acid sequence: CASSLIQGSEAFF.

The V call is TRBV19, the J call TRBJ1-6, with 9 bases lining up with TRBD1. CDR3 size: 15 residues. V shed 3 bases, J shed 10 bases, and the junction held 7 bases outside the gene matches. Germline CDR1 reads LNHDA; CDR2 reads SQIVND (reference sequence). CDR3 sequence: CASSIGGQGASPLHF. Written as DNA, the CDR3 is TGTGCCAGTAGTATTGGGGGACAGGGCGCCTCACCCCTCCACTTT.

The CDR3 DNA is TGCGCCAGCAGCTTGGGTGCAGGGGAGCAAGTTCAGTACTTC. Its protein product is CASSLGAGEQVQYF. V is TRBV5-1 and J is TRBJ2-5, with a weak D call TRBD1 (6 bases). Germline CDR1 SGHRS, CDR2 YFSETQ. The CDR3 length is 14 residues. V dropped 0 bases and J dropped 11 bases, with 17 bases sitting between them.